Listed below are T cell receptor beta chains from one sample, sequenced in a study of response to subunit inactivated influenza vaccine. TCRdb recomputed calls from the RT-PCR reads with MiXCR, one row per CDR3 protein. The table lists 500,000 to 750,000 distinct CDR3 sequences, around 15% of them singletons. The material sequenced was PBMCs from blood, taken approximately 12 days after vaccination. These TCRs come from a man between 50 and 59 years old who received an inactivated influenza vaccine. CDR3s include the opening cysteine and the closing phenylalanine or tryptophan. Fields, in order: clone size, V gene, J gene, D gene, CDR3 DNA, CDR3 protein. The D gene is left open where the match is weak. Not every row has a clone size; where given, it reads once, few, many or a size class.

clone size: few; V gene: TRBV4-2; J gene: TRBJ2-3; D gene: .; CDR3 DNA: TGTGCCAGCAGCCGAGGGAGGAGCGGGAGCACAGATACGCAGTATTTT; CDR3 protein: CASSRGRSGSTDTQYF
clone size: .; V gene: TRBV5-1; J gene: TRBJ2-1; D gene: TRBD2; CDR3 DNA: TGCGCCAGCAGCCCGCGGGAGGGCCGGGGGAATGAGCAGTTCTTC; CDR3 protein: CASSPREGRGNEQFF
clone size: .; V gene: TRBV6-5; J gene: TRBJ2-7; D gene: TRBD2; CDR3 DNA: TGTGCCAGCAGTTACAGCGGGGACCTTTCCTACGAGCAGTACTTC; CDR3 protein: CASSYSGDLSYEQYF
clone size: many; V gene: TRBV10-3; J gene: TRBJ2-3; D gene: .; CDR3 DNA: TGTGCCATCAGTGACCTCCCAACCCCAGATACGCAGTATTTT; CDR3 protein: CAISDLPTPDTQYF
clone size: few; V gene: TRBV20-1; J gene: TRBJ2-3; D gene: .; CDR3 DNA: TGCGCAGGGACAACTCAGACAGATACGCAGTATTTT; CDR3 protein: CAGTTQTDTQYF
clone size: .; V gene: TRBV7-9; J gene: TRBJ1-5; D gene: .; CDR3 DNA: TGTGCCAGCAGCTTAGTACAGGGACTTAGCAATCAGCCCCAGCATTTT; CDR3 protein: CASSLVQGLSNQPQHF
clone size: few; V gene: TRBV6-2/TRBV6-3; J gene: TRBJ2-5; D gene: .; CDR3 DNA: TGTGCCAGCAGTACCTCCCTCTCGGTCGAGACCCAGTACTTC; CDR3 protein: CASSTSLSVETQYF
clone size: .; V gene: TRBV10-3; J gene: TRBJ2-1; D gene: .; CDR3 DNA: TGTGCCATCAGTCCCTCGACAGGCCCCAATGAGCAGTTCTTC; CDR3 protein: CAISPSTGPNEQFF
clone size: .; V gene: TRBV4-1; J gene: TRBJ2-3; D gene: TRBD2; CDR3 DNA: TGCGCCAGCAGCCAAACGACTAGCGGGGGGGCAAAAGATACGCAGTATTTT; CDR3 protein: CASSQTTSGGAKDTQYF
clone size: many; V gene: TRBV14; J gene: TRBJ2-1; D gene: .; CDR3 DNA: TGTGCCAGCAGCCCCTATTATCGGCCCAGGGAGCAGTTCTTC; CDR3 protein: CASSPYYRPREQFF
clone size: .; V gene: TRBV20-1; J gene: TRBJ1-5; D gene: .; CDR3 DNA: TGCAGTGCTACCTCGGGACCGCTCAATCAGCCCCAGCATTTT; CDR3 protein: CSATSGPLNQPQHF
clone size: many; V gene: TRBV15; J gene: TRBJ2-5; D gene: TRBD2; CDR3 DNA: TGTGCCACCAGCAGGACTAGCGGGGAACAAGAGACCCAGTACTTC; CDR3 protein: CATSRTSGEQETQYF
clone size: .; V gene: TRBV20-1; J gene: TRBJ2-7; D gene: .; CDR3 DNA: TGCAGTGCTCGGCTGGGCGAGCAGTACTTC; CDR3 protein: CSARLGEQYF
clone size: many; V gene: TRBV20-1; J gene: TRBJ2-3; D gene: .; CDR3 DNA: TGCAGTGCTACAACCACAGATACGCAGTATTTT; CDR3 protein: CSATTTDTQYF
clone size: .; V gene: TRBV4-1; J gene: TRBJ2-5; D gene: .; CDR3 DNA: TGCGCCAGCAGCCAAGGGCACAGAAGGGAGACCCAGTACTTC; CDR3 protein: CASSQGHRRETQYF
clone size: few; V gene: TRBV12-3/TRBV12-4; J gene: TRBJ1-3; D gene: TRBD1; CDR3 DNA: TGTGCCAGCAGTTCCACAGGGGGCGCCACCATATATTTT; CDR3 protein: CASSSTGGATIYF
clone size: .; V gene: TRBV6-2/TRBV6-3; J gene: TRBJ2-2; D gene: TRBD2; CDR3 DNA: TGTGCCAGCAGTTACCCACCCGGGGGGTTCGACACCGGGGAGCTGTTTTTT; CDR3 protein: CASSYPPGGFDTGELFF